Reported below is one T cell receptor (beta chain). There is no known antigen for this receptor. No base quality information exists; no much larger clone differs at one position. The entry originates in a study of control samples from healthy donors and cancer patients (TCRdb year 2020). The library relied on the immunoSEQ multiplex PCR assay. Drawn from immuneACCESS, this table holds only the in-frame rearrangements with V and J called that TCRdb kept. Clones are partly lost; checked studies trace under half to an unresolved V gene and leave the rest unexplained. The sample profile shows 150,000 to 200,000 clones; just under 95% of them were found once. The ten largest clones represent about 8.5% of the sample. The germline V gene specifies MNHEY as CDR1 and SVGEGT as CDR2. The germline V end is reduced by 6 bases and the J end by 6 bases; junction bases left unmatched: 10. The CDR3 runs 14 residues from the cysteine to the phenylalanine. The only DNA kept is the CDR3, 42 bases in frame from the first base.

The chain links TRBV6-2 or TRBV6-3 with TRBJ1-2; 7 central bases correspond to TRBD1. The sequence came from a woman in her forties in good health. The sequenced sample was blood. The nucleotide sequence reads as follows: TGTGCCAGCAGCGTCTTAAGACAGGGAGATGGCTACACCTTC. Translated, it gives CASSVLRQGDGYTF.